These T cell receptor beta chains were read from a single sample in a study of T cell changes during pregnancy in multiple sclerosis. Clones were read by immunoSEQ multiplex PCR, and TCRdb kept only the in-frame ones, dropping some. The sample includes about 47,000 clones, roughly 89% of them seen just once. The material sequenced was peripheral blood, taken in the first trimester of pregnancy. The receptors were gathered from a female donor with multiple sclerosis, enrolled in a pregnancy study. Both conserved end residues are part of each CDR3. The D gene is left open where the match is weak. Some rows mark clone size as missing; the rest say once, few, many or name a class of expanded clone.

clone_size j_call d_call v_call cdr3_nt cdr3_aa
NA TRBJ2-2 TRBD2 TRBV19 TGTGCCAGCAGTTGGGGGAGGGTTCCTGCCGGTCTAGTGTTTTTT CASSWGRVPAGLVFF
NA TRBJ1-6 TRBD1 TRBV28 TGTGCCACGGGGACAGCAACCTCCTACTATAATTCACCCCTCCACTTT CATGTATSYYNSPLHF
NA TRBJ2-7 TRBD1 TRBV15 TGTGCCACCAGCAAGCCCAGGGGGCGCGTGGACTACGAGCAGTACTTC CATSKPRGRVDYEQYF
NA TRBJ2-7 NA TRBV6-5 TGTGCCAGCAGTTACAGGCAGGGAACCTACGAGCAGTACTTC CASSYRQGTYEQYF
NA TRBJ1-1 TRBD1 TRBV5-1 TGCGCCAGCAGGCTTGGGGGTTGGACAGGGTGGGACACTGAAGCTTTCTTT CASRLGGWTGWDTEAFF
NA TRBJ1-2 TRBD1 TRBV28 TGTGCCAGCAGTACCTGGGTCAGGGGGGTTGAAGAAGGCTACACCTTC CASSTWVRGVEEGYTF
NA TRBJ2-7 NA TRBV28 TGTGCCAGCGGGCAACACCCACAATTGAACTACGAGCAGTACTTC CASGQHPQLNYEQYF
NA TRBJ1-4 NA TRBV2 TGTGCCACCGCGACAGCAACTAATGAAAAACTGTTTTTT CATATATNEKLFF
NA TRBJ1-1 NA TRBV5-1 TGCGCCAGCAGCTTGGACGCTGTGCGTCCTGAAGCTTTCTTT CASSLDAVRPEAFF
NA TRBJ2-1 NA TRBV29-1 TGCAGCTCAACTGACCAGGGGCAGGAGTTCTTC CSSTDQGQEFF
NA TRBJ2-1 TRBD1 TRBV7-2 TGTGCCAGCAGCCAAGACAGGGACCCCTACAATGAGCAGTTCTTC CASSQDRDPYNEQFF
NA TRBJ2-3 TRBD1 TRBV6-5 TGTGCCAGCAGTGCCACAGGGGGCGATACGCAGTATTTT CASSATGGDTQYF
NA TRBJ2-2 TRBD1 TRBV25-1 TGTGCCAGCAGTCGGACAGGGGGGAACACCGGGGAGCTGTTTTTT CASSRTGGNTGELFF
NA TRBJ2-5 NA TRBV20-1 TGCAGTGCTTGGCTCCGAGAGACCCAGTACTTC CSAWLRETQYF
NA TRBJ1-1 NA TRBV6-4 TGTGCCAGCAGTGAGCAGGGGACAATTGAAGCTTTCTTT CASSEQGTIEAFF
NA TRBJ2-5 NA TRBV20-1 TGCAGTGCTCAGATTCAAGAGACCCAGTACTTC CSAQIQETQYF
NA TRBJ1-6 NA TRBV2 TGTGCCAGCGGCGATGAATACAGCTCCTATAATTCACCCCTCCACTTT CASGDEYSSYNSPLHF
NA TRBJ1-5 TRBD1 TRBV7-2 TGTGCCAGCAGCTTACAGGGGGCATGGCAGCCCCAGCATTTT CASSLQGAWQPQHF
NA TRBJ2-2 NA TRBV6-4 TGTGCCAGCAGTGACTCGATTCAGCGGAACACCGGGGAGCTGTTTTTT CASSDSIQRNTGELFF
once TRBJ2-2 NA TRBV9 TGTGCCAGCAGCGTAGTTCGACTACCCAACACCGGGGAGCTGTTTTTT CASSVVRLPNTGELFF
NA TRBJ2-5 NA TRBV19 TGTGCCAGTAGTCCGACTAGTTTGGAGACCCAGTACTTC CASSPTSLETQYF
once TRBJ1-1 NA TRBV19 TGTGCCAGTGAAGGACAACAGGGATACACTGAAGCTTTCTTT CASEGQQGYTEAFF
once TRBJ2-7 NA TRBV7-2 TGTGCCAGCAGCTTAGATCCGCGGGCGTGGTACGAGCAGTACTTC CASSLDPRAWYEQYF
NA TRBJ1-3 TRBD1 TRBV6-5 TGTGCCAGCAGTTCGTCCGGGACAGGGTCTGGAAACACCATATATTTT CASSSSGTGSGNTIYF
NA TRBJ2-2 NA TRBV2 TGTGCCAGCAGGTTTTGGGGGGACACCGGGGAGCTGTTTTTT CASRFWGDTGELFF
NA TRBJ2-3 TRBD2 TRBV7-2 TGTGCCAGCACCTCTAGCGGGGGGGCCCCAGATACGCAGTATTTT CASTSSGGAPDTQYF
NA TRBJ2-7 NA TRBV6-5 TGTGCCAGCAGCCGGACAGTCCCCTACGAGCAGTACTTC CASSRTVPYEQYF
NA TRBJ1-3 TRBD1 TRBV5-4 TGTGCCAGCAGCGCACAGGGGAGCTCTGGAAACACCATATATTTT CASSAQGSSGNTIYF
once TRBJ2-7 TRBD1 TRBV6-6 TGTGCCAGCAGTTACCGGCCCGACAGGGGCGAGCAGTACTTC CASSYRPDRGEQYF
NA TRBJ2-3 NA TRBV21-1 TGTGCCAGCAGCAAAGAGGTAGCGGCTAGCACAGATACGCAGTATTTT CASSKEVAASTDTQYF
few TRBJ1-3 NA TRBV28 TGTGCCGGCGGGTGGACCTCTGGAAACACCATATATTTT CAGGWTSGNTIYF
NA TRBJ2-5 TRBD2 TRBV29-1 TGCTGCGTCACCAAGAGGACTAGGCAAGAGACCCAGTACTTC CCVTKRTRQETQYF
NA TRBJ2-2 TRBD2 TRBV27 TGTGCCAGTGCGGGACTAGCGGGGGCCGGGGAGCTGTTTTTT CASAGLAGAGELFF
NA TRBJ1-2 NA TRBV4-1 TGCGCCAGCAGCCAAGGGAGGGTACTCGGCTATGGCTACACCTTC CASSQGRVLGYGYTF
NA TRBJ1-6 NA TRBV25-1 TGTGCCAGCAGTCATTGGTACGGGGGTCATAATTCACCCCTCCACTTT CASSHWYGGHNSPLHF
NA TRBJ1-2 TRBD1 TRBV30 TGTGCCTGGGATCCGGGACAGGGGGCCGGCTACACCTTC CAWDPGQGAGYTF
NA TRBJ1-5 NA TRBV6-1 TGTGCCAGCAGTGAACGGCAGGGCGGCATCATTAGCAATCAGCCCCAGCATTTT CASSERQGGIISNQPQHF
NA TRBJ2-7 TRBD1 TRBV2 TGTGCCAGCAGTACAGGGGGAACGGTCTACGAGCAGTACTTC CASSTGGTVYEQYF
NA TRBJ2-3 TRBD2 TRBV7-8 TGTGCCAGCAGCTTAGCGGGGCGGGGGGCCAATATCTGGTCACCCAGCACAGATACGCAGTATTTT CASSLAGRGANIWSPSTDTQYF
NA TRBJ1-2 NA TRBV18 TGTGCCAGCTCACAAAACGATGGGAGAGGCTACACCTTC CASSQNDGRGYTF
NA TRBJ2-7 TRBD2 TRBV2 TGTGCCAGCGGTAGCGGGGGGGCCAAATCCTACGAGCAGTACTTC CASGSGGAKSYEQYF
NA TRBJ1-1 NA TRBV5-5 TGTGCCAGCAGCCGGGGGACGGGGAACACTGAAGCTTTCTTT CASSRGTGNTEAFF
few TRBJ2-7 TRBD2 TRBV6-1 TGTGCCAGCAGTGAAGGGACTAGTTCCCACGAGCAGTACTTC CASSEGTSSHEQYF
NA TRBJ1-2 TRBD1 TRBV7-6 TGTGCCAGCAGCCCTGGGACAGGGAGAGGCTACACCTTC CASSPGTGRGYTF
NA TRBJ1-6 NA TRBV5-1 TGCGCCAGCAGCTTGGGACAGAATAATTCACCCCTCCACTTT CASSLGQNNSPLHF
NA TRBJ1-5 TRBD1 TRBV2 TGTGCCAGCAGTGACCCGGACAGGGGTGACAATCAGCCCCAGCATTTT CASSDPDRGDNQPQHF
few TRBJ2-5 NA TRBV30 TGTGCCTGGGACAGGGAGGTTCGGGAGACCCAGTACTTC CAWDREVRETQYF
NA TRBJ1-2 TRBD1 TRBV5-1 TGCGCCAGCAGGTGGGACAGGGATTATGGCGATGGCTACACCTTC CASRWDRDYGDGYTF
NA TRBJ1-1 TRBD1 TRBV20-1 TGCAGTGCTTGGGACAGGGGTGAAGCTTTCTTT CSAWDRGEAFF
NA TRBJ2-1 NA TRBV7-2 TGTGCCAGCAGCTTAGTTGCGGCCTACAATGAGCAGTTCTTC CASSLVAAYNEQFF
NA TRBJ1-4 NA TRBV4-1 TGCGCCAGCAGCCAAGGAGGGGCGGACAGCTTTAATGAAAAACTGTTTTTT CASSQGGADSFNEKLFF
NA TRBJ2-6 NA TRBV6-1 TGTGCCAGCAGTTTCAATTGGGCCAACGTCCTGACTTTC CASSFNWANVLTF
NA TRBJ1-1 NA TRBV6-1 TGTGCCAGCAGTGAGATTGACAGCCTGAACACTGAAGCTTTCTTT CASSEIDSLNTEAFF
NA TRBJ1-2 NA TRBV18 TGTGCCAGCTCACCACCGGCCGGGAAGGGCTACACCTTC CASSPPAGKGYTF
NA TRBJ2-7 TRBD1 TRBV4-1 TGCGCCAGCAGCCAACCAGGGACAGGGGCCTACGAGCAGTACTTC CASSQPGTGAYEQYF
NA TRBJ1-1 NA TRBV9 TGTGCCAGCAGCGTAACAGAGATGAACACTGAAGCTTTCTTT CASSVTEMNTEAFF